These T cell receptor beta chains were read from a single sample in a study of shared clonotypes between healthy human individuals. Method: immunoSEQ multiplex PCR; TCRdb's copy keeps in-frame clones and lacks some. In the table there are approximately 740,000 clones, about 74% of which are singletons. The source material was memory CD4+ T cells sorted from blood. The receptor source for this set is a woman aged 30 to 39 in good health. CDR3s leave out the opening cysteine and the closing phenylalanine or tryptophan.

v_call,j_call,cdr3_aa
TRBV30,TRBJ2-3,AWSPLAGDVDTQY
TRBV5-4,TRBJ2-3,ASSLVQSSDTQY
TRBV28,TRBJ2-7,ASSLGAGGYEQY
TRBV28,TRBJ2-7,ASSSPVVAGQGLLPYEQY
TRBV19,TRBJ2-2,ASSIETGRAGELF
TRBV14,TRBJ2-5,ASSPLSETQY
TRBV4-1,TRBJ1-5,ASSQAAEQPQH
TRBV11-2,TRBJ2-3,ASRDGGQGSDTQY
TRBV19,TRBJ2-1,ASSRTTYNEQF
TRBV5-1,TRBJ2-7,ASSTGTSGGSYEQY
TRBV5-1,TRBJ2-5,ASSLEGTGGRETQY
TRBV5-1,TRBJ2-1,ASSLGRLAGGNNEQF
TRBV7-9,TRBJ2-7,ASSQAGYEQY
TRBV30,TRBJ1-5,AWSDKGSNQPQH
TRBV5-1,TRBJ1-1,ASTLSGNTEAF
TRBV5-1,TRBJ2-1,ASSFTSGRATNNEQF
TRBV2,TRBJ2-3,ASSGDRTPGTQY
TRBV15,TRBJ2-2,ATSIPSGGRNTGELF
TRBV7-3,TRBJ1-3,ASGPQGAGNTIY
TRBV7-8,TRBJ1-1,ASSLSGTANTEAF
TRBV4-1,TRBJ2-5,ASSQVRGARETQY
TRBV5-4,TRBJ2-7,ASSFGSNGEQY
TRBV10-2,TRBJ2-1,ASSVRTSGYNEQF
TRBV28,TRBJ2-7,ASSSPGRYEQY
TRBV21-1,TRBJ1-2,ASTYPTANGYT
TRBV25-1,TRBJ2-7,ASSGAGTEGYEQY